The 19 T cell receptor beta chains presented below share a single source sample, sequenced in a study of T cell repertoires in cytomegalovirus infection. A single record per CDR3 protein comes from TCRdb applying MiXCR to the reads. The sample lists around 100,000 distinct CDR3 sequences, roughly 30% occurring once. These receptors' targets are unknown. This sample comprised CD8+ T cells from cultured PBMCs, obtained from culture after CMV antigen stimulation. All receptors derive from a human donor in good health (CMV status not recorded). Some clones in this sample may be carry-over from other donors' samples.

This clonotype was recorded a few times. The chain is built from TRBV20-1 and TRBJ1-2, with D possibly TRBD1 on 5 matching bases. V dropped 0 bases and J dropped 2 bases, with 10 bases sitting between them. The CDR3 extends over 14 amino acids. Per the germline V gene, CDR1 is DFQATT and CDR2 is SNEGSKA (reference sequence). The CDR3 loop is CSARDDSKNYGYTF. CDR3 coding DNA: TGCAGTGCTAGAGATGACAGCAAAAACTATGGCTACACCTTC.

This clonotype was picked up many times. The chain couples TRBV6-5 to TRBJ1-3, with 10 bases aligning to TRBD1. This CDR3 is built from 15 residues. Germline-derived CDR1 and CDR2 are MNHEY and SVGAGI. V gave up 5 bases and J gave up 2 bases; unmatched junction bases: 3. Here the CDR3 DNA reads TGTGCCAGCAGTCCCGACAGGGGGCCTGGAAACACCATATATTTT. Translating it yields CASSPDRGPGNTIYF.

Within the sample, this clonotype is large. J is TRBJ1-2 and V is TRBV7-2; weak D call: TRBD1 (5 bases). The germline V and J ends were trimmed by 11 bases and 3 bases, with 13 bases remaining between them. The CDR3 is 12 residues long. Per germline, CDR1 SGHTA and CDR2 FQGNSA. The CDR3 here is CAAKRQYYGYTF. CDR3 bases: TGTGCCGCGAAGAGACAGTACTATGGCTACACCTTC.

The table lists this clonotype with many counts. The CDR3 DNA is TGTGCCAGCAGCCCTCCGGGGCGAGAGACCCAGTACTTC. Translated: CASSPPGRETQYF. The V gene is TRBV7-2, the J gene TRBJ2-5; D assignment may be TRBD1 or TRBD2 (5 bases each). CDR3 length: 13 residues. V was clipped by 5 bases and J by 4 bases, with 11 bases between them. The germline CDR1 and CDR2 sequences are SGHTA and FQGNSA.

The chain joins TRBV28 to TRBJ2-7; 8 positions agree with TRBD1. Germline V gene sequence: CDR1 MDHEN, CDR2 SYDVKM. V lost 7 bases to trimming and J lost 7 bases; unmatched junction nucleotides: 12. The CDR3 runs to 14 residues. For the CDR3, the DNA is TGTGCCAGCACCCCTCGGCAGGGGGCGCGAGAGCAGTACTTC. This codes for CASTPRQGAREQYF. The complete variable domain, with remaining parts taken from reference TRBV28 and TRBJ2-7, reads DVKVTQSSRYLVKRTGEKVFLECVQDMDHENMFWYRQDPGLGLRLIYFSYDVKMKEKGDIPEGYSVSREKKERFSLILESASTNQTSMYLCASTPRQGAREQYFGPGTRLTVT.

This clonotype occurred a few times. Here the CDR3 reads CASSTTGGGQPQHF. In DNA, the CDR3 is TGTGCCAGCAGTACTACGGGGGGGGGTCAGCCCCAGCATTTT. The chain carries TRBV6-1 and TRBJ1-5, with D possibly TRBD1 on 5 matching bases. In germline, CDR1 is MNHNS, CDR2 SASEGT. V lost 5 bases and J lost 6, with 14 bases in between. The CDR3 contains 14 residues.

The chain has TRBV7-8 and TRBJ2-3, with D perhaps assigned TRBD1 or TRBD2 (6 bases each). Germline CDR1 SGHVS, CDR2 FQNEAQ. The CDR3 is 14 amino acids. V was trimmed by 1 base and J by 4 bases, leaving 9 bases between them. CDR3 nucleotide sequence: TGTGCCAGCAGCTTAGGGGGGGCCTCAGATACGCAGTATTTT. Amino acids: CASSLGGASDTQYF. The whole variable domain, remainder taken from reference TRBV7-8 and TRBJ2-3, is GAGVSQSPRYKVAKRGQDVALRCDPISGHVSLFWYQQALGQGPEFLTYFQNEAQLDKSGLPSDRFFAERPEGSVSTLKIQRTQQEDSAVYLCASSLGGASDTQYFGPGTRLTVL.

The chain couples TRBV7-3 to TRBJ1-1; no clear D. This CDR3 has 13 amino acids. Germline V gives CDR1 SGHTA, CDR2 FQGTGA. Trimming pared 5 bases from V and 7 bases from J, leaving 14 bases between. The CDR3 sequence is CASSQGSTGEAFF. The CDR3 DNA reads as TGTGCCAGCAGCCAAGGGAGCACGGGTGAAGCTTTCTTT.

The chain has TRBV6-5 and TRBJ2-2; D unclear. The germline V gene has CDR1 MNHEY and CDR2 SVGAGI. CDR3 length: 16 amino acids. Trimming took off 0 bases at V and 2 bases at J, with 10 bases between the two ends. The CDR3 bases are TGTGCCAGCAGTTACTCGGAGACAAGAAACACCGGGGAGCTGTTTTTT. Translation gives CASSYSETRNTGELFF.

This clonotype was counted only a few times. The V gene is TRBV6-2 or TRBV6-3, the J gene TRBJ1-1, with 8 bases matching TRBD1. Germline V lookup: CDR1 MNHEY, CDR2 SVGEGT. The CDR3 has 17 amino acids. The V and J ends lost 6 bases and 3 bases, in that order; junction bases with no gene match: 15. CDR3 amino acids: CASSLGTGRFEDTEAFF. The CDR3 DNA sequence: TGTGCCAGCAGCCTAGGGACAGGACGTTTTGAAGACACTGAAGCTTTCTTT.

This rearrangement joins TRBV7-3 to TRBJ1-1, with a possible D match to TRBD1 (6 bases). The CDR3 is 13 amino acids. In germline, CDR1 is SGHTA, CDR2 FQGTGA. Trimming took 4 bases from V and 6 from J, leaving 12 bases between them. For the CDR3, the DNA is TGTGCCAGCAGCTACGGGGGGGGCTCTGAAGCTTTCTTT. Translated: CASSYGGGSEAFF.

This CDR3 reads CASSVGIAGEQYF. The DNA of the CDR3 is TGTGCCAGCAGCGTAGGGATTGCAGGCGAGCAGTACTTC. The gene calls are TRBV9 and TRBJ2-7, with D unclear. Germline V gene sequence: CDR1 SGDLS, CDR2 YYNGEE. The V and J ends lost 0 bases and 6 bases respectively, with 10 bases between them. CDR3 length: 13 residues. The complete variable domain, with remaining parts taken from reference TRBV9 and TRBJ2-7, reads DSGVTQTPKHLITATGQRVTLRCSPRSGDLSVYWYQQSLDQGLQFLIQYYNGEERAKGNILERFSAQQFPDLHSELNLSSLELGDSALYFCASSVGIAGEQYFGPGTRLTVT.

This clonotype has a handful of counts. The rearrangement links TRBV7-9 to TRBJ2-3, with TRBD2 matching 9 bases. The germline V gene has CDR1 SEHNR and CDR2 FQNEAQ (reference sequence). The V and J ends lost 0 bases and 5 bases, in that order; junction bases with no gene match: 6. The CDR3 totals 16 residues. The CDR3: CASSLASSGAQDTQYF. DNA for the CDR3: TGTGCCAGCAGCTTAGCCTCTAGCGGGGCACAAGATACGCAGTATTTT. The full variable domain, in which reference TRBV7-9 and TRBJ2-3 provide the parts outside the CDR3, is DTGVSQNPRHKITKRGQNVTFRCDPISEHNRLYWYRQTLGQGPEFLTYFQNEAQLEKSRLLSDRFSAERPKGSFSTLEIQRTEQGDSAMYLCASSLASSGAQDTQYFGPGTRLTVL.

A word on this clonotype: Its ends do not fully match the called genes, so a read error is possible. CDR3 region: CVSSLEGTASNEQFF. CDR3 sequence (DNA): TGTGTCAGCAGCCTGGAGGGGACAGCCTCTAATGAGCAGTTCTTC. The gene calls are TRBV7-4 and TRBJ2-1; D may be TRBD1 (7 bases). Germline V gives CDR1 SGHVT, CDR2 SQSDAQ. CDR3 length: 15 amino acids. The full variable domain, with the rest looked up from reference TRBV7-4 and TRBJ2-1, is GAGVSQSPRYKVAKRGRDVALRCDSISGHVTLYWYRQTLGQGSEVLTYSQSDAQRDKSGRPSGRFSAERPERSVSTLKIQRTEQGDSAVYLCVSSLEGTASNEQFFGPGTRLTVL.

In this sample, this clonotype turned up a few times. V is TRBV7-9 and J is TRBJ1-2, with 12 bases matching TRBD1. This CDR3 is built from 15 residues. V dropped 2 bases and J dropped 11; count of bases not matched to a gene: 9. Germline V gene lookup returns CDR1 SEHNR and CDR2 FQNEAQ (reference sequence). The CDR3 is CASSLLGTGGARYTF. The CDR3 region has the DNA TGTGCCAGCAGCTTACTCGGGACAGGGGGCGCGAGATACACCTTC.

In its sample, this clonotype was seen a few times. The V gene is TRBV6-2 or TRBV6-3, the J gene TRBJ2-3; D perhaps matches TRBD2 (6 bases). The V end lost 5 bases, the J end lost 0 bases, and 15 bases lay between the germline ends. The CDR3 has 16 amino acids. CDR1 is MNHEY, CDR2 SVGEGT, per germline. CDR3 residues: CASSPIAVASTDTQYF. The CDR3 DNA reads TGTGCCAGCAGTCCGATAGCGGTCGCCAGCACAGATACGCAGTATTTT.

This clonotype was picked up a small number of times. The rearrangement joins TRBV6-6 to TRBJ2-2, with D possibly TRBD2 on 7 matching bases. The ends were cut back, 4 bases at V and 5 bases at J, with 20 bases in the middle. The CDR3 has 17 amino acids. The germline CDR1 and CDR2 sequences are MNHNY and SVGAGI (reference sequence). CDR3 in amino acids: CASSFHYGGGGTGELFF. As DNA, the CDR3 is TGTGCCAGCAGTTTCCACTACGGCGGGGGCGGAACCGGGGAGCTGTTTTTT.

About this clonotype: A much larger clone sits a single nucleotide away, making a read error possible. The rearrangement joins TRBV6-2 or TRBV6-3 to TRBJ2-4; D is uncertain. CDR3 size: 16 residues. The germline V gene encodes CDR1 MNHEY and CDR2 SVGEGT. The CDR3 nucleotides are TGTGCCAGCAGTTCCTCGATTGCGGCAACCAAAAACACTCAGTACTTC. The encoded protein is CASSSSIAATKNTQYF.

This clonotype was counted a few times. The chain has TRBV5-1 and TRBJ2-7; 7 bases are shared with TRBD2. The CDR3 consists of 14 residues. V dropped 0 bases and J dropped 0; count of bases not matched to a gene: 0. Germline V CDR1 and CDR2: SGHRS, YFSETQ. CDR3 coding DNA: TGCGCCAGCAGCTTGGGGGACTACTCCTACGAGCAGTACTTC. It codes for CASSLGDYSYEQYF.